The T cell receptor (beta chain) under discussion was sequenced for a study of blood T cell repertoires in COVID-19. The CDR3 is made up of 14 amino acids. The germline V gene encodes CDR1 MNHEY and CDR2 SVGAGI. V was shortened by 7 bases and J by 8 bases, with 18 bases between the two germline ends. Here immunoSEQ multiplex PCR was the method, and the copy in TCRdb shows in-frame clones only, minus some. The profile shows about 280,000 clones, around 90% of them singletons. The source is a woman in her thirties or forties who had recovered from COVID-19. Sequencing used peripheral blood. The chain has TRBV6-5 and TRBJ2-4; the D gene is possibly TRBD2 (6 bases). The DNA for the CDR3 is TGTGCCAGCAACGACCCCCGGGGGAGGTACATTCAGTACTTC. Protein: CASNDPRGRYIQYF.